Described below is a single T cell receptor (beta chain) sequence and its context. The data were produced by immunoSEQ multiplex PCR, yet TCRdb's version contains in-frame clones alone and is incomplete. The sample contains 150,000 to 180,000 clones, about 90% of which appear only once. These data originate in a study of blood T cell repertoires in COVID-19. Across the whole study: Samples of COVID-19 (acute and convalescent) were obtained from the United States, Italy and Spain.

The CDR3 covers 14 residues. V was clipped by 5 bases and J by 7 bases, with 12 bases between them. The germline V gene encodes CDR1 LGHDT and CDR2 YNNKEL (reference sequence). Sequenced sample: peripheral blood. The TCR originated in a middle-aged man with acute or convalescent COVID-19. The chain uses TRBV3-1 (or the pseudogene TRBV3-2) and TRBJ1-6; D perhaps matches TRBD1 (6 bases). DNA for the CDR3: TGTGCCAGCAGCTCCCGGGACATCAATTCACCCCTCCACTTT. Translating it yields CASSSRDINSPLHF.